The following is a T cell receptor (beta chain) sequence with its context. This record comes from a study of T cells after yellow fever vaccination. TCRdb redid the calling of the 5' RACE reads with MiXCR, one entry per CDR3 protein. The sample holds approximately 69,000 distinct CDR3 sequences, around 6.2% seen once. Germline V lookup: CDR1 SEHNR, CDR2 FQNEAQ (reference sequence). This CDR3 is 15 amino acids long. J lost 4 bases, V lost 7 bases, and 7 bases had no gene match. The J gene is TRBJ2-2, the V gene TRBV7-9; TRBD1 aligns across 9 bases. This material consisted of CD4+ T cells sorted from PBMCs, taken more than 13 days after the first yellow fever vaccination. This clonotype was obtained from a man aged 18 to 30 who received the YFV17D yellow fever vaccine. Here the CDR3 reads CASNLGTGTTGELFF. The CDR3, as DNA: TGTGCCAGCAACCTGGGGACAGGGACCACCGGGGAGCTGTTTTTT.